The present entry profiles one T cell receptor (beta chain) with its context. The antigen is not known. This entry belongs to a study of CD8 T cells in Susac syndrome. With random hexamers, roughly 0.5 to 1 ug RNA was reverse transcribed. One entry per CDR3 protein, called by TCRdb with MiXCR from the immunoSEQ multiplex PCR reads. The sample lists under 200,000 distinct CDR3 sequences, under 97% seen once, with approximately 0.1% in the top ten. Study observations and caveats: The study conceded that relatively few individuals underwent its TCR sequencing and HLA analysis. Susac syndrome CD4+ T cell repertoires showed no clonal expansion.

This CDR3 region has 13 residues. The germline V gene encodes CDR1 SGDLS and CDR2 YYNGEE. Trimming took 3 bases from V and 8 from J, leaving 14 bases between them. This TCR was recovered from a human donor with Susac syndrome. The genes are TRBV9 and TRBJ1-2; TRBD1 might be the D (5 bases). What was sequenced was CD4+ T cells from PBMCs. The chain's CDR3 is CASSEGLDSGYTF. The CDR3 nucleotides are TGTGCCAGCAGCGAGGGGTTAGACTCGGGCTACACCTTC.